One TCR beta chain is described in this entry. The data originate from a study of blood T cell repertoires in COVID-19. Trimming pared 4 bases from V and 1 base from J, leaving 12 bases between. Germline CDR1 is SGHRS and CDR2 is YFSETQ. The CDR3 is made up of 15 amino acids. Original handling: How many nucleated cells were present was estimated from reference gene primer amplification. Some clones are missing from TCRdb's copy, which holds only in-frame ones; the method was immunoSEQ multiplex PCR. From that table come the V and J calls and clone size; the DNA was used to work out D and trimming. Among over 100,000 clones listed, over 80% were seen once.

Sequenced: peripheral blood. The rearrangement joins TRBV5-1 to TRBJ2-1, with D tentatively TRBD1 (6 bases). The receptor was derived from a woman in her 70s with acute or convalescent COVID-19. CDR3 nucleotides: TGCGCCAGCAGCCCCGAGGGACAATCCTACAATGAGCAGTTCTTC. It is translated as CASSPEGQSYNEQFF. Variable domain in full (rest from reference TRBV5-1 and TRBJ2-1): KAGVTQTPRYLIKTRGQQVTLSCSPISGHRSVSWYQQTPGQGLQFLFEYFSETQRNKGNFPGRFSGRQFSNSRSEMNVSTLELGDSALYLCASSPEGQSYNEQFFGPGTRLTVL.